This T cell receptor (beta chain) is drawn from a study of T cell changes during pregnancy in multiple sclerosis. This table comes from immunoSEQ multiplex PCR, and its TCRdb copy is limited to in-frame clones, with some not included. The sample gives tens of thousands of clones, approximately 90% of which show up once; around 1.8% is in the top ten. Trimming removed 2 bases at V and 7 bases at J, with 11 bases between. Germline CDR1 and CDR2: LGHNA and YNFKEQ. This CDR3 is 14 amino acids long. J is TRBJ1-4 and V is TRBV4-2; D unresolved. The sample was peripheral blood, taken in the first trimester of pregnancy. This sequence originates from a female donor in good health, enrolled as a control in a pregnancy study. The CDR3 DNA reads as TGTGCCAGCAGCCAACCACCGGGAACTGAAAAACTGTTTTTT. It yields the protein CASSQPPGTEKLFF.